This note documents a single T cell receptor (beta chain) sequence. This sample was included in a study of T cell responses to AZD1222 COVID-19 vaccine. The CDR3 length is 16 residues. V gave up 1 base and J gave up 2 bases; unmatched junction bases: 2. The V gene's germline CDR1 is SEHNR and CDR2 FQNEAQ (reference sequence). Repertoires were generated with immunoSEQ multiplex PCR, while TCRdb's copy carries only in-frame clones and drops some. The data contain fewer than 140,000 clones, about 92% of them singletons. Here the sequenced sample was peripheral blood, taken 28 days after the second AZD1222 dose. The gene calls are TRBV7-9 and TRBJ2-2; TRBD1 matches at 9 bases. This clonotype was sampled from an adult who received the AZD1222 COVID-19 vaccine. The CDR3 DNA reads TGTGCCAGCAGCTTAGACAGGGGGCTTAACACCGGGGAGCTGTTTTTT. This encodes CASSLDRGLNTGELFF.